What follows describes a single TCR beta chain. Its antigen is not yet known. No base qualities exist here, and no much larger clone lies one base off it. The sample is drawn from a study of OX40 agonist ivuxolimab in advanced cancers. Study-level background: Ivuxolimab was an agonistic, fully human IgG2 monoclonal antibody directed against OX40 (CD134), a costimulatory receptor. Intravenous ivuxolimab was administered to patients every 2 weeks at six dose levels: 0.01, 0.1, 0.3, 1.5, 3 and 10 mg/kg. Of the roughly 52 dose-escalation patients, hepatocellular carcinoma was present in around 20, melanoma in some 15, renal cell carcinoma in 9 and head and neck cancer in 9. A male proportion of around 83% and a mean age of approximately 60 years, ranging from about 23 to 79, were recorded for the dose-escalation cohort. Prior anti-PD-1, anti-PD-L1 or anti-CTLA-4 therapy was permitted, and checkpoint inhibitors had been received by less than 45% of dose-escalation patients. Partial responses were achieved by three dose-escalation patients, of whom one had hepatocellular carcinoma and two had cutaneous melanoma. The point of sequencing TCRbeta in the periphery was to test whether ivuxolimab changed TCR sequence diversity and drove clonal T-cell expansion. The monotherapy dose-escalation portion (N of about 50 patients) of the phase I ivuxolimab trial is reported in the paper. Broad study findings and their caveats: Low levels of normalized T-cell clonal expansion were also seen in some patients who did not respond. On average, CD8+ T cells showed more expanded clones than CD4+ T cells after ivuxolimab. Clonal expansion of both CD4+ and CD8+ blood T cells was observed from baseline to week 6 at doses 0.1 to 3.0 mg/kg. In partial responders in the 0.1-3.0 mg/kg groups, normalized peripheral clonal expansion was found to be among the lowest, especially among CD8+ T cells. The antigen specificity of the peripheral T cells that underwent clonal expansion was not determined.

Genomic DNA was isolated from the sorted cells so that the TCRbeta CDR3 region could be sequenced. The immunoSEQ Assay was used to sequence the TCRbeta CDR3 regions. Entries here come from immuneACCESS through TCRdb and include only in-frame sequences with V and J called. Some clones fail to appear in such tables; in the studies checked, an unresolved V gene covers under half of the shortfall, and the cause of the remainder is unknown. The sample table holds tens of thousands of clones, of which roughly 87% were seen once. The ten largest clonotypes hold roughly 0.58% of the sample. Reading the germline V gene gives CDR1 KGHSH and CDR2 LQKENI. Taken from cysteine to phenylalanine, the CDR3 has 13 residues. Of all the DNA, just the CDR3 is kept, 39 bases in frame from base 1. V was cut back by 2 bases and J by 7 bases, leaving a gap of 12 bases between them. Patients with a history of autoimmune disease or receiving systemic immunosuppression were excluded from the trial. In every dose cohort, peripheral blood was drawn for TCR sequencing at baseline, cycle 4 day 1, and cycle 7 day 1. The samples were taken from a phase I, first-in-human, multicenter, open-label dose-escalation trial of ivuxolimab. Adults with locally advanced or metastatic melanoma, renal cell, hepatocellular, or head and neck squamous cell carcinoma were enrolled in the trial. CD4+ and CD8+ T cells were sorted separately from peripheral blood before TCR sequencing.

The receptor's source is an adult with an advanced solid tumor such as melanoma, head and neck, liver or kidney cancer. The material was CD4+ or CD8+ T cells sorted from blood, obtained in a trial of the OX40 agonist ivuxolimab. The V and J segments used are TRBV18 and TRBJ2-7; the D gene identity is not certain. The DNA sequence is as follows: TGTGCCAGCTCACCAGGCACCGAGAGGGAGCAGTACTTC. Its product reads: CASSPGTEREQYF. The entire variable domain, with the stretches around the CDR3 drawn from the reference TRBV18 and TRBJ2-7 proteins, is NAGVMQNPRHLVRRRGQEARLRCSPMKGHSHVYWYRQLPEEGLKFMVYLQKENIIDESGMPKERFSAEFPKEGPSILRIQQVVRGDSAAYFCASSPGTEREQYFGPGTRLTVT.